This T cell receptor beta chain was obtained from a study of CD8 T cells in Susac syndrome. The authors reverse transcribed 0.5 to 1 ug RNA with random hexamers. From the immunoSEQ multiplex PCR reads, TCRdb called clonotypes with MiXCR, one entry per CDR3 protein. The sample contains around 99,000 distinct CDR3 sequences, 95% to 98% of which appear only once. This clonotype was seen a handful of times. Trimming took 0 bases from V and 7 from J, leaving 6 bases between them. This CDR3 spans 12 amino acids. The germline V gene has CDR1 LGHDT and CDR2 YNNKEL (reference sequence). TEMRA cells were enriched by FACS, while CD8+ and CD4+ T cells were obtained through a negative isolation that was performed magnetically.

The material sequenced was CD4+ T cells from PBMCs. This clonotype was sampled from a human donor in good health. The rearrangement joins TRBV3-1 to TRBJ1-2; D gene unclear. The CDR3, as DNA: TGTGCCAGCAGCCAAGATCGAGGTGGCTACACCTTC. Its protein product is CASSQDRGGYTF.